The present T cell receptor (beta chain) was sequenced within a study of shared T cell receptors in the human thymus. Method: immunoSEQ multiplex PCR; TCRdb's copy keeps in-frame clones and lacks some. The sample yields about 610,000 clones, approximately 90% seen once. The sample also formed part of further work on human thymus T cells. That publication notes: Donation came from healthy Finnish infants having corrective surgery for congenital heart defects. Resections from corrective heart surgery supplied the thymus tissue. Unrelated people showed highly overlapping thymic repertoires, related research reported.

The source of this sequence is a boy in the first two years of life with a congenital heart defect. Source material: thymocytes.

The CDR3 DNA is TGTGCCAGCAGACAGATGCCCCCCGGGACCTACGAGCAGTACTTC. Its protein product is CASRQMPPGTYEQYF. This chain connects TRBV6-5 to TRBJ2-7; tentatively, D is TRBD2 (5 bases). The CDR3 consists of 15 residues. V shed 6 bases and J shed 2 bases, with 17 bases lying between them. The germline V gene has CDR1 MNHEY and CDR2 SVGAGI.